This T cell receptor beta chain was documented in a study of Graves' ophthalmopathy and Graves' hyperthyroidism. The starting material, over 8.5 ml of fresh peripheral blood, provided the PBMCs. Trimming stripped 0 bases from V and 4 bases from J, with 9 bases between. CDR3 size: 14 residues. Germline-derived CDR1 and CDR2 are MNHEY and SMNVEV (reference sequence). The sample holds many counts of this clonotype. The authors amplified TCR beta CDR3 regions from RNA transcripts. HTBI-primed first-round RT-PCR preceded second-round multiplex PCR. TCRdb used MiXCR to reprocess the multiplex PCR reads, holding one entry per CDR3 protein. The sample has roughly 610,000 distinct CDR3 sequences, 22% seen once; the top ten hold around 6.5%.

This chain joins TRBV27 and TRBJ1-2; the D gene is possibly TRBD1 (5 bases). Sequencing used peripheral blood. This sequence originates from a woman younger than 30 with stable Graves' hyperthyroidism. Some clones in this sample may be carry-over from other donors' samples. The chain's CDR3 is CASSLSGVSYGYTF. CDR3 DNA sequence: TGTGCCAGCAGTTTATCGGGGGTTAGCTATGGCTACACCTTC.